A selection of T cell receptor beta chains follows, all from one sample in a study of response to subunit inactivated influenza vaccine. TCRdb re-called the RT-PCR reads through MiXCR, storing one row per CDR3 protein. The table shows about 520,000 distinct CDR3 sequences, with about 25% occurring only once. Material: CD4+ T cells sorted from PBMCs, obtained roughly 5 days after vaccination. The source of these receptors is a man aged 45 to 65 who received an inactivated influenza vaccine. Both conserved end residues are part of each CDR3. The D gene is left open where the match is weak. A clone size is listed for some rows: how often the clone was seen (once, few, many), or a class if it is expanded.

V	J	D	size	CDR3	DNA
TRBV20-1	TRBJ2-3	NA	NA	CSAEDGRSTDTQYF	TGCAGTGCTGAAGACGGGCGTAGCACAGATACGCAGTATTTT
TRBV5-8	TRBJ2-3	TRBD1	few	CASSSTGRYDTQYF	TGTGCCAGCAGCTCGACAGGGAGATACGATACGCAGTATTTT
TRBV7-8	TRBJ2-2	NA	NA	CASSLDGVNANTGELFF	TGTGCCAGCAGCTTGGACGGAGTGAACGCGAACACCGGGGAGCTGTTTTTT
TRBV12-3/TRBV12-4	TRBJ2-5	NA	NA	CASCIVRGETQYF	TGTGCCAGCTGTATCGTGAGGGGGGAGACCCAGTACTTC
TRBV21-1	TRBJ2-7	NA	few	CASNDWGPSYEQYF	TGTGCCAGCAACGACTGGGGGCCCTCCTACGAGCAGTACTTC
TRBV19	TRBJ2-1	TRBD2	few	CASSVGLAGNEQFF	TGTGCCAGTAGTGTGGGACTAGCGGGAAATGAGCAGTTCTTC
TRBV10-3	TRBJ1-1	NA	NA	CAISDDKNTEAFF	TGTGCCATCAGTGACGACAAGAACACTGAAGCTTTCTTT
TRBV6-2/TRBV6-3	TRBJ2-2	NA	few	CASSYSIWGAGELFF	TGTGCCAGCAGTTACTCGATTTGGGGAGCCGGGGAGCTGTTTTTT
TRBV18	TRBJ2-5	NA	NA	CASSETDVTQYF	TGTGCCAGCTCAGAGACAGACGTTACCCAGTACTTC
TRBV28	TRBJ2-7	NA	NA	CASWGGFDEQYF	TGTGCCAGCTGGGGAGGTTTCGACGAGCAGTACTTC
TRBV20-1	TRBJ2-7	NA	NA	CSARGWQSTYEQYF	TGCAGTGCTAGAGGATGGCAGTCCACCTACGAGCAGTACTTC
TRBV27	TRBJ2-1	TRBD2	few	CASSRVAGGPSEQFF	TGTGCCAGCAGTCGGGTAGCGGGGGGGCCCTCTGAGCAGTTCTTC
TRBV7-2	TRBJ2-3	NA	many	CASSLKVMGGDTQYF	TGTGCCAGCAGCTTAAAGGTCATGGGCGGAGATACGCAGTATTTT
TRBV29-1	TRBJ2-7	NA	few	CSVATTRSYEQYF	TGCAGCGTTGCCACGACTAGATCCTACGAGCAGTACTTC
TRBV2	TRBJ1-1	NA	NA	CASSELSEAFF	TGTGCCAGCAGCGAACTCTCTGAAGCTTTCTTT
TRBV25-1	TRBJ2-5	TRBD1	once	CASSDWGQIQQETQYF	TGTGCCAGCAGTGATTGGGGACAGATACAACAAGAGACCCAGTACTTC
TRBV20-1	TRBJ2-5	NA	few	CSARAGVYQETQYF	TGCAGTGCTAGAGCAGGGGTGTACCAAGAGACCCAGTACTTC
TRBV27	TRBJ2-7	TRBD2	NA	CASSRGTSGSYEQYF	TGTGCCAGCAGTCGGGGGACTAGCGGCTCCTACGAGCAGTACTTC
TRBV5-1	TRBJ2-1	TRBD2	few	CASSSGTSNAGYNEQFF	TGCGCCAGCAGTTCCGGGACTAGCAACGCGGGGTACAATGAGCAGTTCTTC
TRBV18	TRBJ2-7	TRBD2	NA	CASSPAGDPYEQYF	TGTGCCAGCTCGCCCGCGGGGGACCCCTACGAGCAGTACTTC
TRBV6-5	TRBJ1-5	TRBD1	few	CASSSQQGPGQPQHF	TGTGCCAGCAGTTCCCAACAGGGGCCAGGTCAGCCCCAGCATTTT
TRBV28	TRBJ1-1	NA	NA	CASTNRVNTEAFF	TGTGCCAGCACCAACAGAGTGAACACTGAAGCTTTCTTT
TRBV27	TRBJ2-1	TRBD1	many	CASHTGTGVYNEQFF	TGTGCCAGCCATACCGGGACAGGGGTATACAATGAGCAGTTCTTC
TRBV4-3	TRBJ1-1	NA	once	CASSPSDRTTEAFF	TGCGCCAGCAGCCCTAGTGACAGGACCACTGAAGCTTTCTTT
TRBV5-1	TRBJ2-2	NA	few	CASSPVQQPNTGELFF	TGCGCCAGCAGCCCCGTACAACAGCCGAACACCGGGGAGCTGTTTTTT
TRBV5-1	TRBJ2-5	TRBD2	NA	CASRPDQGPGGNQYF	TGCGCCAGCAGACCAGACCAAGGACCGGGAGGGAACCAGTACTTC
TRBV6-2/TRBV6-3	TRBJ1-5	TRBD1	few	CASRSQGEGGNQPQHF	TGTGCCAGCAGATCTCAGGGGGAAGGGGGCAATCAGCCCCAGCATTTT
TRBV29-1	TRBJ2-7	NA	NA	CSVGRGGFYEQYF	TGCAGCGTTGGCAGGGGAGGATTCTACGAGCAGTACTTC
TRBV5-1	TRBJ2-3	NA	NA	CASSWQGGETTDTQYF	TGCGCCAGCAGCTGGCAGGGGGGCGAGACCACAGATACGCAGTATTTT
TRBV7-9	TRBJ2-5	NA	few	CASSSWYRQQETQYF	TGTGCCAGCAGCTCTTGGTACAGACAACAAGAGACCCAGTACTTC
TRBV11-1	TRBJ2-5	NA	NA	CASSLARMRGHLPQETQYF	TGTGCCAGCAGCTTAGCAAGGATGAGGGGACACCTCCCCCAAGAGACCCAGTACTTC
TRBV29-1	TRBJ2-1	NA	NA	CSVAQAYNEQFF	TGCAGCGTTGCCCAGGCCTACAATGAGCAGTTCTTC
TRBV20-1	TRBJ1-1	NA	few	CSANRMNTEAFF	TGCAGTGCTAACCGGATGAACACTGAAGCTTTCTTT
TRBV30	TRBJ2-7	TRBD1	NA	CAWSGTGGNYEQYF	TGTGCCTGGAGTGGGACAGGGGGCAACTACGAGCAGTACTTC